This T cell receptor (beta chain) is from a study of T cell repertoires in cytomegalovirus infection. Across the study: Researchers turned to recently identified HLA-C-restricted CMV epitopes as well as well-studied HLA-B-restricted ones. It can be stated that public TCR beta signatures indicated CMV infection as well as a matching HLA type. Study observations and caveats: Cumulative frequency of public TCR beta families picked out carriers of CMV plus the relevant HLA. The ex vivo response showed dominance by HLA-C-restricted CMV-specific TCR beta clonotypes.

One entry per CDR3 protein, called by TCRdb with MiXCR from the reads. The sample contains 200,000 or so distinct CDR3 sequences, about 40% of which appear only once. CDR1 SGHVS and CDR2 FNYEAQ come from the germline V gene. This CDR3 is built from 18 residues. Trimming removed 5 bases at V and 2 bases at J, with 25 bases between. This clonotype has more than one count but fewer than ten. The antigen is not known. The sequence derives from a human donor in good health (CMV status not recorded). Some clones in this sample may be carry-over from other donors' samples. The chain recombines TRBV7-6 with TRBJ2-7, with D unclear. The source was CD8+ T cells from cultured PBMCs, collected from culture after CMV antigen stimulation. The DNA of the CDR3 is TGTGCCAGCAGCCCCTTAGAGCCAAGGGCAGAGGAAACCTACGAGCAGTACTTC. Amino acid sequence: CASSPLEPRAEETYEQYF.